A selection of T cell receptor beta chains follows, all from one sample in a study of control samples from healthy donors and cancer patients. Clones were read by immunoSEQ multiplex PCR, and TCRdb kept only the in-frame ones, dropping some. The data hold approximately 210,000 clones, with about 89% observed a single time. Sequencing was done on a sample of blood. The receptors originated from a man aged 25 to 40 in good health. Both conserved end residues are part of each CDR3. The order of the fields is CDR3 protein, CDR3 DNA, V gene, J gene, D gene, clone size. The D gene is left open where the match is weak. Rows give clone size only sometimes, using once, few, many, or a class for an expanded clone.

cdr3_aa: CASSQDDRANYGYTF; cdr3_nt: TGTGCCAGCAGCCAAGACGACAGGGCTAACTATGGCTACACCTTC; v_call: TRBV14; j_call: TRBJ1-2; d_call: TRBD1; clone_size: -
cdr3_aa: CASSAKGQDYFYEQYF; cdr3_nt: TGTGCCAGCAGTGCCAAGGGACAGGACTATTTCTACGAGCAGTACTTC; v_call: TRBV2; j_call: TRBJ2-7; d_call: TRBD1; clone_size: -
cdr3_aa: CASSQDTVGLAKNIQYF; cdr3_nt: TGTGCCAGCAGCCAAGACACAGTCGGTCTAGCCAAAAACATTCAGTACTTC; v_call: TRBV3-1/TRBV3-2; j_call: TRBJ2-4; d_call: -; clone_size: -
cdr3_aa: CASSMGPYSGNTIYF; cdr3_nt: TGTGCCAGTAGTATGGGTCCGTACTCTGGAAACACCATATATTTT; v_call: TRBV19; j_call: TRBJ1-3; d_call: -; clone_size: -
cdr3_aa: CASSPGTGVNYGYTF; cdr3_nt: TGTGCCAGCAGCCCAGGGACAGGCGTTAACTATGGCTACACCTTC; v_call: TRBV11-2; j_call: TRBJ1-2; d_call: TRBD1; clone_size: -
cdr3_aa: CASRKSQGNTEAFF; cdr3_nt: TGTGCCAGCAGAAAAAGTCAGGGTAACACTGAAGCTTTCTTT; v_call: TRBV2; j_call: TRBJ1-1; d_call: -; clone_size: once
cdr3_aa: CASRDRTGQGYTF; cdr3_nt: TGTGCCAGCAGGGACAGGACGGGACAGGGCTACACCTTC; v_call: TRBV6-5; j_call: TRBJ1-2; d_call: TRBD1; clone_size: -
cdr3_aa: CASSYSTWAENSPLHF; cdr3_nt: TGTGCCAGCAGTTACTCGACTTGGGCCGAAAATTCACCCCTCCACTTT; v_call: TRBV6-5; j_call: TRBJ1-6; d_call: -; clone_size: -
cdr3_aa: CASQGLAGGPNEQFF; cdr3_nt: TGTGCCAGCCAGGGACTAGCGGGGGGGCCTAATGAGCAGTTCTTC; v_call: TRBV6-5; j_call: TRBJ2-1; d_call: TRBD2; clone_size: once
cdr3_aa: CASSALDRAIPNTEAFF; cdr3_nt: TGTGCCAGCAGTGCCCTGGACAGGGCGATCCCTAACACTGAAGCTTTCTTT; v_call: TRBV6-1; j_call: TRBJ1-1; d_call: TRBD1; clone_size: few
cdr3_aa: CASRRDRGMNTEAFF; cdr3_nt: TGCGCCAGCAGAAGGGACAGGGGCATGAACACTGAAGCTTTCTTT; v_call: TRBV10-1; j_call: TRBJ1-1; d_call: TRBD1; clone_size: -
cdr3_aa: CASSEGRMNSPLHF; cdr3_nt: TGTGCCAGCAGTGAAGGCAGGATGAATTCACCCCTCCACTTT; v_call: TRBV2; j_call: TRBJ1-6; d_call: -; clone_size: -
cdr3_aa: CASSRTTGSNTGELFF; cdr3_nt: TGCGCCAGCAGCAGGACTACAGGGTCGAACACCGGGGAGCTGTTTTTT; v_call: TRBV5-1; j_call: TRBJ2-2; d_call: -; clone_size: once
cdr3_aa: CASSVGTGTYEQYF; cdr3_nt: TGCGCCAGCAGTGTCGGGACAGGGACCTACGAGCAGTACTTC; v_call: TRBV10-2; j_call: TRBJ2-7; d_call: TRBD1; clone_size: once
cdr3_aa: CASSPQAAGYEQYF; cdr3_nt: TGTGCCAGCTCACCCCAGGCGGCAGGGTACGAGCAGTACTTC; v_call: TRBV18; j_call: TRBJ2-7; d_call: -; clone_size: -
cdr3_aa: CASTGIWGTGGSPGELFF; cdr3_nt: TGTGCCAGCACCGGAATCTGGGGGACAGGGGGCTCCCCCGGGGAGCTGTTTTTT; v_call: TRBV3-1/TRBV3-2; j_call: TRBJ2-2; d_call: TRBD1; clone_size: -
cdr3_aa: CASSRHSGVGEKLFF; cdr3_nt: TGTGCCAGCAGCCGTCACAGCGGGGTCGGTGAAAAACTGTTTTTT; v_call: TRBV6-2/TRBV6-3; j_call: TRBJ1-4; d_call: -; clone_size: -
cdr3_aa: CASSDRTGGGFRLFF; cdr3_nt: TGTGCCAGCAGTGATAGGACAGGGGGAGGTTTCAGACTGTTTTTT; v_call: TRBV6-1; j_call: TRBJ1-4; d_call: TRBD1; clone_size: -
cdr3_aa: CASSPTGTTNEKLFF; cdr3_nt: TGTGCCAGCAGCCCAACAGGGACAACTAATGAAAAACTGTTTTTT; v_call: TRBV9; j_call: TRBJ1-4; d_call: -; clone_size: -
cdr3_aa: CASSAFETGVYEQYF; cdr3_nt: TGTGCCAGCAGCGCATTCGAGACAGGGGTCTACGAGCAGTACTTC; v_call: TRBV5-8; j_call: TRBJ2-7; d_call: TRBD1; clone_size: -
cdr3_aa: CASGRDYNEQFF; cdr3_nt: TGTGCTAGTGGCCGGGACTACAATGAGCAGTTCTTC; v_call: TRBV12-5; j_call: TRBJ2-1; d_call: -; clone_size: -
cdr3_aa: CASSVEGGQQPQHF; cdr3_nt: TGCGCCAGCAGCGTGGAAGGGGGCCAACAGCCCCAGCATTTT; v_call: TRBV5-1; j_call: TRBJ1-5; d_call: TRBD1; clone_size: -
cdr3_aa: CASSPRTGAMMNEQFF; cdr3_nt: TGTGCCAGCAGCCCCCGGACAGGGGCAATGATGAATGAGCAGTTCTTC; v_call: TRBV7-3; j_call: TRBJ2-1; d_call: TRBD1; clone_size: few
cdr3_aa: CASSQVGQTYQPQHF; cdr3_nt: TGCGCCAGCAGCCAAGTGGGACAGACTTATCAGCCCCAGCATTTT; v_call: TRBV4-1; j_call: TRBJ1-5; d_call: TRBD1; clone_size: -
cdr3_aa: CASSIASGGSYEQYF; cdr3_nt: TGTGCCAGTAGTATAGCTTCAGGGGGGAGCTACGAGCAGTACTTC; v_call: TRBV19; j_call: TRBJ2-7; d_call: -; clone_size: few
cdr3_aa: CASSPDRNSQPQHF; cdr3_nt: TGTGCCAGCAGCCCGGACAGGAATAGTCAGCCCCAGCATTTT; v_call: TRBV27; j_call: TRBJ1-5; d_call: TRBD1; clone_size: -
cdr3_aa: CASSLFRGGYTF; cdr3_nt: TGTGCCAGCAGCTTATTCCGCGGAGGCTACACCTTC; v_call: TRBV11-2; j_call: TRBJ1-2; d_call: -; clone_size: once
cdr3_aa: CASSEGGGQIKNIQYF; cdr3_nt: TGTGCCAGCAGTGAAGGGGGGGGACAGATCAAAAACATTCAGTACTTC; v_call: TRBV2; j_call: TRBJ2-4; d_call: -; clone_size: -
cdr3_aa: CASSQGLYEQYF; cdr3_nt: TGTGCCAGCAGCCAAGGACTCTACGAGCAGTACTTC; v_call: TRBV4-2; j_call: TRBJ2-7; d_call: -; clone_size: -
cdr3_aa: CASSLAGPRYEQYF; cdr3_nt: TGTGCCAGCAGTTTAGCAGGGCCGCGTTACGAGCAGTACTTC; v_call: TRBV27; j_call: TRBJ2-7; d_call: -; clone_size: -
cdr3_aa: CASRGQGAYSPLHF; cdr3_nt: TGTGCCAGCAGGGGACAGGGGGCGTATTCACCCCTCCACTTT; v_call: TRBV2; j_call: TRBJ1-6; d_call: TRBD1; clone_size: -
cdr3_aa: CASSRTPSSPLHF; cdr3_nt: TGTGCCAGCAGTCGGACCCCCAGCTCACCCCTCCACTTT; v_call: TRBV12-3/TRBV12-4; j_call: TRBJ1-6; d_call: -; clone_size: -
cdr3_aa: CASSHLGGPRDYGYTF; cdr3_nt: TGTGCCAGCAGTCACTTGGGGGGGCCAAGGGACTATGGCTACACCTTC; v_call: TRBV27; j_call: TRBJ1-2; d_call: -; clone_size: few
cdr3_aa: CASSPGGLLQPQHF; cdr3_nt: TGTGCCAGTAGTCCCGGTGGATTACTCCAGCCCCAGCATTTT; v_call: TRBV19; j_call: TRBJ1-5; d_call: -; clone_size: few
cdr3_aa: CASSLSPGEREQFF; cdr3_nt: TGTGCCAGCAGTCTATCCCCCGGGGAGCGGGAGCAGTTCTTC; v_call: TRBV6-5; j_call: TRBJ2-1; d_call: -; clone_size: -
cdr3_aa: CASSIAPLGSQHF; cdr3_nt: TGTGCCAGTAGTATCGCGCCCCTCGGGTCCCAGCATTTT; v_call: TRBV19; j_call: TRBJ1-5; d_call: -; clone_size: -
cdr3_aa: CASSSFFSNQPQHF; cdr3_nt: TGTGCCAGCAGTTCGTTTTTTAGCAATCAGCCCCAGCATTTT; v_call: TRBV2; j_call: TRBJ1-5; d_call: -; clone_size: -
cdr3_aa: CASSQTSGGQGEQFF; cdr3_nt: TGTGCCAGCAGTCAAACTAGCGGGGGGCAGGGTGAGCAGTTCTTC; v_call: TRBV6-6; j_call: TRBJ2-1; d_call: TRBD2; clone_size: -
cdr3_aa: CASSADVLELFF; cdr3_nt: TGTGCCAGCAGTGCGGATGTTTTGGAGCTGTTTTTT; v_call: TRBV2; j_call: TRBJ2-2; d_call: -; clone_size: -
cdr3_aa: CASSADRSSYEQYF; cdr3_nt: TGTGCCAGCAGCGCCGACAGGAGCTCCTACGAGCAGTACTTC; v_call: TRBV13; j_call: TRBJ2-7; d_call: -; clone_size: -